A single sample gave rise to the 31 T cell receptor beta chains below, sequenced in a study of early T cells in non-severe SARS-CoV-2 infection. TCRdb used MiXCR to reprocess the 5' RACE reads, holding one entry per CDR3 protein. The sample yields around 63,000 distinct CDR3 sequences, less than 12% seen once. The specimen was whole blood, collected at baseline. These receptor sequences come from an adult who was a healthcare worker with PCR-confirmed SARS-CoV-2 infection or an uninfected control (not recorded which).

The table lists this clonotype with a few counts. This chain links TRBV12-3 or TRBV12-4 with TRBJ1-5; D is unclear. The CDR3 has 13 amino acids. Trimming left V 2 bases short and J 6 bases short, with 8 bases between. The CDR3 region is CASSLPGIQPQHF. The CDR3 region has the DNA TGTGCCAGCAGTTTACCGGGGATTCAGCCCCAGCATTTT.

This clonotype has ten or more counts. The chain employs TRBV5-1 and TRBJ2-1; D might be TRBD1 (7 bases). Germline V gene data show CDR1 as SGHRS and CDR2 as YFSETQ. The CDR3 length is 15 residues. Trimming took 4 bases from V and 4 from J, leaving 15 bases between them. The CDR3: CASSLEGQRYNEQFF. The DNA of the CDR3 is TGCGCCAGCAGCCTGGAGGGACAGAGATACAATGAGCAGTTCTTC.

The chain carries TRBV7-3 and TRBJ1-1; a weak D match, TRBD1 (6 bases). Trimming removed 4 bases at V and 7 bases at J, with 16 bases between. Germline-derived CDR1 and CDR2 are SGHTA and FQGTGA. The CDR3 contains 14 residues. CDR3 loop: CASSWAAGAGEAFF. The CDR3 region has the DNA TGTGCCAGCAGCTGGGCTGCGGGGGCTGGTGAAGCTTTCTTT.

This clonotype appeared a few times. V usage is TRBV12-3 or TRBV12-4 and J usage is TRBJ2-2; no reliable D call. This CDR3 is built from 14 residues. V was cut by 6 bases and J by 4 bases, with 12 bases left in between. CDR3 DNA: TGTGCCAGCAGCCTTAAGCGATTCACCGGGGAGCTGTTTTTT. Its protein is CASSLKRFTGELFF.

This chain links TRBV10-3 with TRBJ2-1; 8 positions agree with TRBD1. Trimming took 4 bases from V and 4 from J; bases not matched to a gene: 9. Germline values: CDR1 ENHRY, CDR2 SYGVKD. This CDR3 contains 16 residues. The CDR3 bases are TGTGCCATCAGTGGGGTGGCAGGGGGCTTATACAATGAGCAGTTCTTC. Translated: CAISGVAGGLYNEQFF.

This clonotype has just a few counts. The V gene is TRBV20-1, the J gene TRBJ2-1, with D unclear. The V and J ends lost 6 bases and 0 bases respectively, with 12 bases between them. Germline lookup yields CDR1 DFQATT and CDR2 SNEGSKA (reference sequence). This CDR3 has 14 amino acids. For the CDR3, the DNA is TGCAGTGCCTGGTTGTCAAGCTCCTACAATGAGCAGTTCTTC. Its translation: CSAWLSSSYNEQFF.

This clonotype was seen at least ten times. CDR3 residues: CASSLARSTDTQYF. The CDR3 bases are TGTGCCAGCAGCTTAGCCAGGAGCACAGATACGCAGTATTTT. The chain combines TRBV7-2 with TRBJ2-3; D is unclear. Germline CDR1 is SGHTA and CDR2 is FQGNSA. CDR3 length: 14 amino acids. The germline V and J ends were trimmed by 0 bases and 0 bases, with 4 bases remaining between them.

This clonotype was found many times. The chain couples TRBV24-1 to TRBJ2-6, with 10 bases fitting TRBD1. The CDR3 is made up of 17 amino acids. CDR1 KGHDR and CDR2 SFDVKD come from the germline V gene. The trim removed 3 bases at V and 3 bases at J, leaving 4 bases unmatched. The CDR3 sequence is CATSDATGGFGANVLTF. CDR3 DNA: TGTGCCACCAGTGATGCGACAGGGGGCTTTGGGGCCAACGTCCTGACTTTC.

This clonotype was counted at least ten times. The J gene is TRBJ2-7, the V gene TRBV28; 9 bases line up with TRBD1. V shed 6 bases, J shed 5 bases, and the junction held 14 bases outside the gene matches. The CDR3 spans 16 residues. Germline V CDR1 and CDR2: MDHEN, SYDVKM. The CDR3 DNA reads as TGTGCCAGCAGCCCTAATCCGGGACAGGGTTCCGACGAGCAGTACTTC. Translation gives CASSPNPGQGSDEQYF.

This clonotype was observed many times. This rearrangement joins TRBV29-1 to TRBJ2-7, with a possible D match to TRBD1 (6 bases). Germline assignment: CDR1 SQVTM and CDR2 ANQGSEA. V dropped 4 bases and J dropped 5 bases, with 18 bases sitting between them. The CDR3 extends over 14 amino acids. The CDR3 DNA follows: TGCAGCGTTGTGGCCGGGACAAAGGCCAACGAGCAGTACTTC. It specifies CSVVAGTKANEQYF.

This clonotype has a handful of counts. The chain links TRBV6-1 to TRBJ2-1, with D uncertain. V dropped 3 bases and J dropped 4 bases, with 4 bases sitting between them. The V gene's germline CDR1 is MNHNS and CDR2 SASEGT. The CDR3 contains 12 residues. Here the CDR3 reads CASSEIYNEQFF. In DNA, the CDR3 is TGTGCCAGCAGTGAGATATACAATGAGCAGTTCTTC.

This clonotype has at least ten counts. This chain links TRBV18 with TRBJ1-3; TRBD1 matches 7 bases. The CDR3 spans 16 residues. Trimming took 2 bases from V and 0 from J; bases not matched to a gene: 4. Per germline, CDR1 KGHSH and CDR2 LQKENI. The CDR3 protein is CASSPGTASSGNTIYF. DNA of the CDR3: TGTGCCAGCTCACCAGGGACAGCATCCTCTGGAAACACCATATATTTT.

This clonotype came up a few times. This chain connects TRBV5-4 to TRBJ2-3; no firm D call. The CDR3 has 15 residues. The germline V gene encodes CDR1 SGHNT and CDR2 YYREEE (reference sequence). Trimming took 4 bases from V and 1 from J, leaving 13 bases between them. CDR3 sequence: CASSPGRDRTDTQYF. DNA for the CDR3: TGTGCCAGCAGCCCTGGGCGAGATCGCACAGATACGCAGTATTTT.

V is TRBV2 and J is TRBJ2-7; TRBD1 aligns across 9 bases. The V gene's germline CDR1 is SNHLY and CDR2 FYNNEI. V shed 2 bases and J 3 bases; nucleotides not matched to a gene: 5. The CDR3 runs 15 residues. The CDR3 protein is CASSERDRAHYEQYF. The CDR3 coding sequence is TGTGCCAGCAGTGAACGGGACAGGGCTCACTACGAGCAGTACTTC.

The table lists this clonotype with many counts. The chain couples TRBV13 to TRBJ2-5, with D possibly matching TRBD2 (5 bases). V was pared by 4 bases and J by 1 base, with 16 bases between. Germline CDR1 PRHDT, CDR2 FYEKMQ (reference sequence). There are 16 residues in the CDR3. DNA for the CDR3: TGTGCCAGCAGCTCCGGTGAGCGGAGCCGCCAAGAGACCCAGTACTTC. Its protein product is CASSSGERSRQETQYF. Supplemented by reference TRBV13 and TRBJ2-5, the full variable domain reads AAGVIQSPRHLIKEKRETATLKCYPIPRHDTVYWYQQGPGQDPQFLISFYEKMQSDKGSIPDRFSAQQFSDYHSELNMSSLELGDSALYFCASSSGERSRQETQYFGPGTRLLVL.

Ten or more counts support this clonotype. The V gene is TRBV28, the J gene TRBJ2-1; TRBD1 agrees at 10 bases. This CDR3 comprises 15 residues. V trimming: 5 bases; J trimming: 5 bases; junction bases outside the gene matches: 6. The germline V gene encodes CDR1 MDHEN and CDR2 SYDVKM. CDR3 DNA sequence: TGTGCCAGCAGTACCGGACAGGGGGGAAACAATGAGCAGTTCTTC. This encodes CASSTGQGGNNEQFF.

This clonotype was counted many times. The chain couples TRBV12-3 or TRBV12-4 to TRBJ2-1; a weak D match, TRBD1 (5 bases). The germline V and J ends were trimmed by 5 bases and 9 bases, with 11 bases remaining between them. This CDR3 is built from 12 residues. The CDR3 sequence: CASSLQVGEQFF. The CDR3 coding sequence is TGTGCCAGCAGTCTACAGGTTGGTGAGCAGTTCTTC.

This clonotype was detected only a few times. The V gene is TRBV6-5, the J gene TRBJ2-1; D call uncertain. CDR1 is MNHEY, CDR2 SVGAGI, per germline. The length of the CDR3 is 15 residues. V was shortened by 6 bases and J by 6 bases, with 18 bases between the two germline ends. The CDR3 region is CASSQIGGSFNEQFF. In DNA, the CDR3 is TGTGCCAGCAGCCAGATTGGCGGCAGCTTCAATGAGCAGTTCTTC.

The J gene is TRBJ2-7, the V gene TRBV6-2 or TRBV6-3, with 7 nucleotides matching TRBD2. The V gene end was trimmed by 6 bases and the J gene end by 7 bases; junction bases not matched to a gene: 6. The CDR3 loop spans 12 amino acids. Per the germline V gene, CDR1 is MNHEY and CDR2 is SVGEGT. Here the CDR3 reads CASSQLAREQYF. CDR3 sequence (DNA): TGTGCCAGCAGCCAACTAGCGCGGGAGCAGTACTTC.

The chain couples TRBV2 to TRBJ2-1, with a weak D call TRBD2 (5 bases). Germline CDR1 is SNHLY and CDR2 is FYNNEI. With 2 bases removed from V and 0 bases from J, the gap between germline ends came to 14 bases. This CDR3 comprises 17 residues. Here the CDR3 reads CASSEWSSVSSYNEQFF. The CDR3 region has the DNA TGTGCCAGCAGTGAATGGAGTAGCGTGAGCTCCTACAATGAGCAGTTCTTC.

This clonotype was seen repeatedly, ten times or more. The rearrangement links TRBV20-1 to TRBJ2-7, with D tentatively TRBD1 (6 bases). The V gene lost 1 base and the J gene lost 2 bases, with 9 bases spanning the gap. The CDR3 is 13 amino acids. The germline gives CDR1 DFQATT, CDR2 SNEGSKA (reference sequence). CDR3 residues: CSARGQVTYEQYF. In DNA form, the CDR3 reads TGCAGTGCTAGAGGACAGGTAACCTACGAGCAGTACTTC.

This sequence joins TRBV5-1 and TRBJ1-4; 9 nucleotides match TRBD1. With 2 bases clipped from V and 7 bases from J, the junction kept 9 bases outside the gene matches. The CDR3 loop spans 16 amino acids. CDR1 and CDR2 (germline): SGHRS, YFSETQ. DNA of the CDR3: TGCGCCAGCAGCTTAACCTCGGGACAGGGAAGTGAAAAACTGTTTTTT. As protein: CASSLTSGQGSEKLFF.

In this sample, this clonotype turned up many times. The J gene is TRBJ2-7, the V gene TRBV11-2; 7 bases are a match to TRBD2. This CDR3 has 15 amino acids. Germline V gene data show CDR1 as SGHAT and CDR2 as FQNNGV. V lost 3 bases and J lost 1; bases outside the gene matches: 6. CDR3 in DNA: TGTGCCAGCAGCTTTCCGGCGGGAGCATCCTACGAGCAGTACTTC. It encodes CASSFPAGASYEQYF.

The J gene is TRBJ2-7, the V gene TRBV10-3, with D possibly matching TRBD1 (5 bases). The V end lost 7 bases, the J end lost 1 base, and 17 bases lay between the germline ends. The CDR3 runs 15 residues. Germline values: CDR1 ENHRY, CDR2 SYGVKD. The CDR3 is CAITPEVGQSYEQYF. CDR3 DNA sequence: TGTGCCATCACCCCTGAGGTGGGGCAATCCTACGAGCAGTACTTC.

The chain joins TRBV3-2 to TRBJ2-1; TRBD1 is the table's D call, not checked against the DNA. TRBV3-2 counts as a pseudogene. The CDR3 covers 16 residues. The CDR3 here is CASSPGRGILYNEQFF. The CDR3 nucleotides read TGTGCCAGCAGCCCCGGGCGAGGGATTCTATACAATGAGCAGTTCTTC.

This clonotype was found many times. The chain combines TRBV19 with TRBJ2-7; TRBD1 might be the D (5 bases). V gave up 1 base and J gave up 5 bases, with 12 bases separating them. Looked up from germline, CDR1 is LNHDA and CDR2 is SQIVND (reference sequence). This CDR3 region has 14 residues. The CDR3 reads CASSIGAGRNEQYF. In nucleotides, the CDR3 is TGTGCCAGTAGTATAGGCGCAGGGCGAAACGAGCAGTACTTC. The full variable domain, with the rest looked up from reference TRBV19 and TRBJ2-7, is DGGITQSPKYLFRKEGQNVTLSCEQNLNHDAMYWYRQDPGQGLRLIYYSQIVNDFQKGDIAEGYSVSREKKESFPLTVTSAQKNPTAFYLCASSIGAGRNEQYFGPGTRLTVT.

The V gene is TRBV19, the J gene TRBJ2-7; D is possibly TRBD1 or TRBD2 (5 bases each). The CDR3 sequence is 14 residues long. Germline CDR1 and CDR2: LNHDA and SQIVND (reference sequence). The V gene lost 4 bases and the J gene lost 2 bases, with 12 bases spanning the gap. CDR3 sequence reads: CASSNQGATYEQYF. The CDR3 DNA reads TGTGCCAGTAGTAACCAGGGAGCCACCTACGAGCAGTACTTC.

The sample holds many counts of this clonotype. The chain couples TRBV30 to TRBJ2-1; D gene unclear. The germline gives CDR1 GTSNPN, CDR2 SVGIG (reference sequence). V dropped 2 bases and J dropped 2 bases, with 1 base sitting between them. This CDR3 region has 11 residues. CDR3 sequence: CAWSTYNEQFF. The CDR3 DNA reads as TGTGCCTGGAGTACCTACAATGAGCAGTTCTTC.

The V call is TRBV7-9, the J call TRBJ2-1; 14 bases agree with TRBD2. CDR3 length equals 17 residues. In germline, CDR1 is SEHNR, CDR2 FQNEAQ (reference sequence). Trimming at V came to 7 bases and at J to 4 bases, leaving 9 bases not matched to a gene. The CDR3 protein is CASKGGLAGEIYNEQFF. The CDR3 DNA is TGTGCCAGCAAGGGGGGACTAGCGGGAGAAATATACAATGAGCAGTTCTTC.

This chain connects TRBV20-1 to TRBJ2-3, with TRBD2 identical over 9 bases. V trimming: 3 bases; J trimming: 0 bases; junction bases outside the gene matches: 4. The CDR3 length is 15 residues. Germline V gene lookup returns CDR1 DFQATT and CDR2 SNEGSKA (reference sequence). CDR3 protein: CSASSTSGSTDTQYF. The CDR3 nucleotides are TGCAGTGCTAGTTCGACTAGCGGTAGCACAGATACGCAGTATTTT.

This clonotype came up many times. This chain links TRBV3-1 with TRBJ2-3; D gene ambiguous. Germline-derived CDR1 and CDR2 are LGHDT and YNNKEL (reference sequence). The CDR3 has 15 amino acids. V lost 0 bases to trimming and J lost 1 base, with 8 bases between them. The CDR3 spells CASSQDGFRTDTQYF. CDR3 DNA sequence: TGTGCCAGCAGCCAAGACGGGTTTCGCACAGATACGCAGTATTTT.